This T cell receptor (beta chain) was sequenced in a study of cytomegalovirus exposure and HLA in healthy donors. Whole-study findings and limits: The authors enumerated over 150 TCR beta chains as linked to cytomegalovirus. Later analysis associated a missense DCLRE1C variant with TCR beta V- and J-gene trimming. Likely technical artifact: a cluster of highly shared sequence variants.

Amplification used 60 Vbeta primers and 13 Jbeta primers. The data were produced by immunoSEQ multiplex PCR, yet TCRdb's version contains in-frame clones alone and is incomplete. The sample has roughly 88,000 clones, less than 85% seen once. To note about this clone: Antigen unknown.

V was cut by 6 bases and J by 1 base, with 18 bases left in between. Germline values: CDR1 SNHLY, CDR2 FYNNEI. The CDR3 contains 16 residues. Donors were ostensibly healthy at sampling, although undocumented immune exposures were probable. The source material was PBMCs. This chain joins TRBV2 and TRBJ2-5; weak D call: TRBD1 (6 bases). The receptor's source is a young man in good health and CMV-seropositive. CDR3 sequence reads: CASSLGARGGQETQYF. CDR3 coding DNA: TGTGCCAGCAGCCTAGGGGCCAGGGGTGGCCAAGAGACCCAGTACTTC.